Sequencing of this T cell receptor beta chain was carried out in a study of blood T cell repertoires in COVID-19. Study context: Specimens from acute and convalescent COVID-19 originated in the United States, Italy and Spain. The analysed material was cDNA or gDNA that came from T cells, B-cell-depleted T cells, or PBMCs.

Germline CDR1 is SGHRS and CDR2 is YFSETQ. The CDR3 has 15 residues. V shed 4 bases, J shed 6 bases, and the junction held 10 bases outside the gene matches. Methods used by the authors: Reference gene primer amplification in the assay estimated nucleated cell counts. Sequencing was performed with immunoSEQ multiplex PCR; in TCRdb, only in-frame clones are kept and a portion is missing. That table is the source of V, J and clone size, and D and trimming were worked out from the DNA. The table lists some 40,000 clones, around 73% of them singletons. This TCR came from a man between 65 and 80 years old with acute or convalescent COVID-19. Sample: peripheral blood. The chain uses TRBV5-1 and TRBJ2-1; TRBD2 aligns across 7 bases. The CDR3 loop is CASSPTLAPLNEQFF. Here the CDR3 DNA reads TGCGCCAGCAGCCCAACACTAGCGCCTCTCAATGAGCAGTTCTTC.